This TCR beta chain was profiled in a study of cytomegalovirus exposure and HLA in healthy donors. Germline V gene data show CDR1 as ENHRY and CDR2 as SYGVKD. The CDR3 is made up of 12 amino acids. V was shortened by 6 bases and J by 3 bases, with 9 bases between the two germline ends. Study results and caveats: Owing to their indistinguishability, certain V segments, notably TRBV6-2 and TRBV6-3, were excluded. A highly shared variant cluster was judged a likely technical artifact. Analyses of presence/absence relied on an assumption of roughly uniform sequencing depth across donors.

PCR was performed using 60 Vbeta and 13 Jbeta primers. TCRdb's table, derived via immunoSEQ multiplex PCR, lists solely in-frame clones and lacks some. The sample has some 140,000 clones, roughly three quarters seen once. In the case of this clone: Its antigen is not identified.

The sequenced material came from PBMCs. The genes are TRBV10-3 and TRBJ2-7; TRBD2 might be the D (5 bases). This TCR was recovered from a man aged 18 to 30 in good health and CMV-seronegative. The chain's CDR3 is CAIRGLDYEQYF. In DNA, the CDR3 is TGTGCCATCAGAGGACTGGACTACGAGCAGTACTTC.